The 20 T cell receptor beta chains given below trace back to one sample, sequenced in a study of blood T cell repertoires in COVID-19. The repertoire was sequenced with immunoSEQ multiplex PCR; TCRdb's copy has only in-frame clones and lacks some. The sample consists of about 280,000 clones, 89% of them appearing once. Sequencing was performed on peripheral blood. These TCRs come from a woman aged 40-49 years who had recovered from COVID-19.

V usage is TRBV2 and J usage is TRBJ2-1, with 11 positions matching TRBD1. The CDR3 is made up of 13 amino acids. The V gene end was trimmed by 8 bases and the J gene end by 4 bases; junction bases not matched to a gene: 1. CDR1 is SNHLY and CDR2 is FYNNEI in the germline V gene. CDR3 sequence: CASWDRGYNEQFF. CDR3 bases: TGTGCCAGCTGGGACAGGGGGTACAATGAGCAGTTCTTC.

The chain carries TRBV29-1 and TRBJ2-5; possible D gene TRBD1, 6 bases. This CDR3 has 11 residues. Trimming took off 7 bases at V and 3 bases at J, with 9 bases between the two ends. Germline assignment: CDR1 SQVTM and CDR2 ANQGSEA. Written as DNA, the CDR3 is TGCAGCGCATGGACAGAAGAGACCCAGTACTTC. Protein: CSAWTEETQYF.

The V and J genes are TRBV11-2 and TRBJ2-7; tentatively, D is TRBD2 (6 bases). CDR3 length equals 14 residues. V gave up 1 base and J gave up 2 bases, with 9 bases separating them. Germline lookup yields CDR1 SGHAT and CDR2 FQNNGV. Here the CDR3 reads CASSLGLDPYEQYF. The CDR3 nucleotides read TGTGCCAGCAGCTTAGGACTAGACCCCTACGAGCAGTACTTC.

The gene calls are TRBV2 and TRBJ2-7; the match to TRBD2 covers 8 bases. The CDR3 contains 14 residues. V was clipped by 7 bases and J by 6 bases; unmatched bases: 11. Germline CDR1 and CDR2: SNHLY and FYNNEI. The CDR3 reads CASTEGLVTGEQYF. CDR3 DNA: TGTGCCAGCACAGAGGGACTAGTGACTGGCGAGCAGTACTTC.

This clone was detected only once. CDR3 in amino acids: CASSDSSAALDEQFF. CDR3 nucleotides: TGTGCCAGCAGTGACTCTTCAGCGGCGCTGGATGAGCAGTTCTTC. The rearrangement joins TRBV6-4 to TRBJ2-1, with a tentative D call TRBD2 (5 bases). Trimming stripped 0 bases from V and 8 bases from J, with 14 bases between. Germline V gene data show CDR1 as MRHNA and CDR2 as SNTAGT. CDR3 size: 15 residues.

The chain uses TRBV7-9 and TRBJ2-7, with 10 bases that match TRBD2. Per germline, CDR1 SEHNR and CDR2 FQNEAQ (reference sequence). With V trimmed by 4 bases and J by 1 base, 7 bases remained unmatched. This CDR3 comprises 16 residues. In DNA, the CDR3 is TGTGCCAGCAGCTGGGAGACTAGCGGGCTGTCCTACGAGCAGTACTTC. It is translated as CASSWETSGLSYEQYF.

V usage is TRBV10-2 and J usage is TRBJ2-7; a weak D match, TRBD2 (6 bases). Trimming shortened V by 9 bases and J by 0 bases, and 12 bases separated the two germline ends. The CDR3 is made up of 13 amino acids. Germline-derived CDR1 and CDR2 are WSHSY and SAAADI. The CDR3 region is CASSGTSSYEQYF. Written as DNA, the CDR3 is TGCGCCAGTTCCGGGACTTCCTCCTACGAGCAGTACTTC.

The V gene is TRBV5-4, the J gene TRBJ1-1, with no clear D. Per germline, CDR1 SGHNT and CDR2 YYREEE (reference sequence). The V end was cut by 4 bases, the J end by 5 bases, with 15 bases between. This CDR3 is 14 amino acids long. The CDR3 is CASSPFPGETEAFF. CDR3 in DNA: TGTGCCAGCAGCCCCTTTCCCGGTGAAACTGAAGCTTTCTTT.

Here the CDR3 reads CATASGTGTESYGYTF. DNA for the CDR3: TGTGCCACCGCCAGCGGGACAGGGACGGAAAGCTATGGCTACACCTTC. The J gene is TRBJ1-2, the V gene TRBV10-3, with TRBD1 matching 9 bases. V shed 10 bases, J shed 4 bases, and the junction held 16 bases outside the gene matches. Germline CDR1 and CDR2: ENHRY and SYGVKD. This CDR3 contains 16 residues.

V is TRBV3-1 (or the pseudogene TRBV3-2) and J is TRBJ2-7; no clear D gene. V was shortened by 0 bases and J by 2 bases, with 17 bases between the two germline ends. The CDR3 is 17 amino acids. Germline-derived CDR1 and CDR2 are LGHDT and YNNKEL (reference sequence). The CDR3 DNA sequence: TGTGCCAGCAGCCAAGAATCCGGCTGGAGTACCGCCTACGAGCAGTACTTC. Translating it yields CASSQESGWSTAYEQYF.

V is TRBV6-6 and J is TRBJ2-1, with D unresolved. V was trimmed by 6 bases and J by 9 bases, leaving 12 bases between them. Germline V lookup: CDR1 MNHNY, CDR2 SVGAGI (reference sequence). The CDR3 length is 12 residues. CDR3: CASRESSVEQFF. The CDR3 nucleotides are TGTGCCAGCAGGGAGTCTAGTGTTGAGCAGTTCTTC.

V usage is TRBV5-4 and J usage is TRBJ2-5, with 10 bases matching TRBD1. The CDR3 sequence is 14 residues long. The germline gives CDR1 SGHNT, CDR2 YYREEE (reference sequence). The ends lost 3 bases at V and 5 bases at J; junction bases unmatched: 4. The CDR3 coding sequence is TGTGCCAGCAGCTCAGACAGGGGGCGGGAGACCCAGTACTTC. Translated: CASSSDRGRETQYF.

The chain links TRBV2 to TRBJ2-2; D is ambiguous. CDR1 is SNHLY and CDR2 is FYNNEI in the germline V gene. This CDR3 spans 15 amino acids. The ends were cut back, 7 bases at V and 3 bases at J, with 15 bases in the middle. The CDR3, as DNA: TGTGCCAGCAAGTTTTTGCTTTCGGACACCGGGGAGCTGTTTTTT. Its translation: CASKFLLSDTGELFF.

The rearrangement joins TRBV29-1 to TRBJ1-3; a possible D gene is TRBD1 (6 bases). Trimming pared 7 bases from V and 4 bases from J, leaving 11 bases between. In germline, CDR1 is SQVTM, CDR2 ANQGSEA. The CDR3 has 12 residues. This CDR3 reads CSAQGLGNTIYF. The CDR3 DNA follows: TGCAGCGCTCAGGGGCTGGGAAACACCATATATTTT. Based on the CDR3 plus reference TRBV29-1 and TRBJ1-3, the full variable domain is SAVISQKPSRDICQRGTSLTIQCQVDSQVTMMFWYRQQPGQSLTLIATANQGSEATYESGFVIDKFPISRPNLTFSTLTVSNMSPEDSSIYLCSAQGLGNTIYFGEGSWLTVV.

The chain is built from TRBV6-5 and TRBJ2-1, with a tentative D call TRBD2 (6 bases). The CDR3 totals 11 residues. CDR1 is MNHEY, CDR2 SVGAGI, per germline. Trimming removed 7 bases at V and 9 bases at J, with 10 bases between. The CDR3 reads CASTEGAEQFF. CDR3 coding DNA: TGTGCCAGCACGGAGGGCGCTGAGCAGTTCTTC.

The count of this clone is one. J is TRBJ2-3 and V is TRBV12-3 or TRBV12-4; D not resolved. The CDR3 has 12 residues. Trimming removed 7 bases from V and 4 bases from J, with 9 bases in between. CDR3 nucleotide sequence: TGTGCCAGCACACAGCTTGCAGATACGCAGTATTTT. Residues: CASTQLADTQYF.

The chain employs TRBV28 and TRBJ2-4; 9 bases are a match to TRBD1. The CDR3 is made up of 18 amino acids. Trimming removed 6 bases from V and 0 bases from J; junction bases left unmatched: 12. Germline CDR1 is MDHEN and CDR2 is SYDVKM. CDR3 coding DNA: TGTGCCAGCAGAAGTCCCGGGACAGGGTCTGTAGCCAAAAACATTCAGTACTTC. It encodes CASRSPGTGSVAKNIQYF.

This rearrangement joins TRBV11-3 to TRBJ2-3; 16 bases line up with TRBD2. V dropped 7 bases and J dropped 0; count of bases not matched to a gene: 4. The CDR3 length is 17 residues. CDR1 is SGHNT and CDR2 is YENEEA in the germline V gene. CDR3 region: CASTEGLAGGSTDTQYF. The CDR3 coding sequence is TGTGCCAGCACCGAGGGACTAGCGGGAGGGAGCACAGATACGCAGTATTTT. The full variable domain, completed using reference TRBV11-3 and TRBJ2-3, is EAGVVQSPRYKIIEKKQPVAFWCNPISGHNTLYWYLQNLGQGPELLIRYENEEAVDDSQLPKDRFSAERLKGVDSTLKIQPAELGDSAVYLCASTEGLAGGSTDTQYFGPGTRLTVL.

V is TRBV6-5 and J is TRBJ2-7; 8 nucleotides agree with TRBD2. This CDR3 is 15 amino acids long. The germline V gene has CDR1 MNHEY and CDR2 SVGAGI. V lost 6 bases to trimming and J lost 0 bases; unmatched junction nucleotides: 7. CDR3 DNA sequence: TGTGCCAGCAGAATCGGACTAGCTTCCTCCTACGAGCAGTACTTC. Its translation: CASRIGLASSYEQYF.

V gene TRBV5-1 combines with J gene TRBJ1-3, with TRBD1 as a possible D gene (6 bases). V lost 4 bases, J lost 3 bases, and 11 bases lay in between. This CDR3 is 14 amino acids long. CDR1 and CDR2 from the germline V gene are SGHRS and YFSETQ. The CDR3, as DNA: TGCGCCAGCAGCGAATCAGGGGTTGGAAACACCATATATTTT. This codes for CASSESGVGNTIYF.